This T cell receptor beta chain is from a study of blood T cells in healthy people across ages (dated by TCRdb to between 2015 and 2017). Regarding the study in general: Template switching captured roughly one uniquely barcoded TCR beta cDNA molecule per two T cells in model experiments. Using deep sequencing normalized with unique cDNA molecular identifiers, the study measured how TCR beta repertoire diversity changes with age. Donors were grouped into four age groups: young (average approximately 15 years), middle-aged (39), aged (over 55) and long-lived (just over 80). To avoid experimental bias, donors of different ages were randomly spread across the sequencing lanes. Two additional independent replicas of 1 million unique cDNA reads from the same blood draw were analyzed for two donors (one aged 18 to 30 and one aged 80 or older).

On this clonotype: The target of this receptor is not known. Base quality data are lacking; no much larger clone is found one base away.

The protocol used for the library was 5' RACE. These reads were obtained on an Illumina HiSeq 2500. A second roughly 6 to 12 cycle PCR used a sample-barcoded 5' primer and a J-beta primer mix. A unique molecular identifier was introduced onto each TCR beta cDNA molecule by a template-switch 5' adaptor carrying 12 random nucleotides. Each sample yielded at least 2.5 million CDR3-containing paired-end reads. All of the RNA was converted into first-strand cDNA using the Mint cDNA synthesis kit, with a TRBC-specific oligonucleotide serving as the primer. Following uracil-DNA glycosylase treatment, all cDNA underwent a first 18-cycle PCR with the universal primers M1SS and BC2_uni_R. The authors' analysis ran thus. Each sample was normalized by randomly selecting 1 million high-quality reads, each carrying a distinct molecular identifier. Instead of being binned into consensus sequences, reads with shared molecular identifiers were discarded. MiTCR, run with a Q25 quality threshold and the strictest error-elimination algorithm, handled CDR3 identification, clonotype clustering and error correction. Lower-bound total TCR beta diversity was estimated with a nonparametric unseen species model using Euler transformation. TCRdb trimmed the raw reads at Q25, called clones with MiXCR and kept productive beta chains. Each entry is one CDR3 protein sequence, shown with its most common DNA and genes. None of the V and J calls come from the authors' own analysis; TCRdb made them. This sample gives 800,000 or so distinct CDR3 sequences in total; about 62% of them show up just once. The biggest ten clones account for around a quarter of the sample.

The roughly 39 donors, aged roughly 6 to 95 years, were systemically healthy Caucasian individuals from Russia. Ten milliliters of peripheral blood were collected from each donor into EDTA-treated Vacutainer tubes. Ficoll-Paque density-gradient centrifugation was used to isolate PBMCs, with at least 7 million per sample. Total RNA was extracted from PBMCs with Trizol reagent, with at least 6 micrograms obtained per sample. For every donor, an aliquot of PBMCs went through flow cytometry to measure the percentages of naive CD45RAhigh/CD27high T cells. The research as a whole found: Donor CMV infection status was unknown, potentially confounding age-related changes in expanded clonotypes. Observed TCR beta diversity per million T cells fell roughly linearly with age, and a significant reduction was already apparent by age approximately 41. Bulk unsorted PBMC profiling prevented conclusive comparison of naive and antigen-experienced compartments. Estimates of total diversity based on one million sequenced T cells were regarded as lower bounds and as underestimates. Compared with the aged group, the long-lived group had more naive CD4+ T cells, fewer expanded clones and increased TCR diversity, suggesting age selection. The percentage of naive T cells measured by flow cytometry correlated strongly with observed TCR beta diversity.

The CDR3, from cysteine to phenylalanine, totals 13 residues. Only the CDR3 DNA is retained, 39 bases long and in frame from the first base. V and J lose 4 bases and 3 bases, and a span of 9 bases separates them. CDR1 and CDR2 were assigned from the germline V gene (reference sequence) as SEHNR and FQNEAQ. The sequenced sample consisted of blood. The rearrangement joined TRBV7-9 to TRBJ1-2; no D gene is confidently identified. The origin of this receptor is a man aged 30 to 45 in good health. The bases are TGTGCCAGCAGCTCGTGGACGGACTATGGCTACACCTTC. This sequence encodes CASSSWTDYGYTF.